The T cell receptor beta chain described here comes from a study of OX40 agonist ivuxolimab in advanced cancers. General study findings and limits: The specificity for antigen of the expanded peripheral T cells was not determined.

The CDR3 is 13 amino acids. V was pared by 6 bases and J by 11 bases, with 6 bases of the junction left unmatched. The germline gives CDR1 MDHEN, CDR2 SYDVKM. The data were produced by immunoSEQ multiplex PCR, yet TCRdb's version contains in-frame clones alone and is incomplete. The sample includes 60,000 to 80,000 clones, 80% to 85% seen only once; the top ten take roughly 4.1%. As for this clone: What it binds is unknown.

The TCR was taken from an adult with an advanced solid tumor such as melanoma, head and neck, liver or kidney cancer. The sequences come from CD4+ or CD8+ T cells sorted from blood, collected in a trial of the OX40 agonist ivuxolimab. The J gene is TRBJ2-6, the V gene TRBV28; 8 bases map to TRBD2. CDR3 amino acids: CASSPGGLDVLTF. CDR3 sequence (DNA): TGTGCCAGCAGCCCGGGGGGGCTGGACGTCCTGACTTTC.